The entry below gives a single T cell receptor beta chain sequence along with its context. Its specificity is unknown. The protocol was immunoSEQ multiplex PCR, while the TCRdb copy is restricted to in-frame clones and leaves out a portion. The sample yields around 66,000 clones, around 89% seen once. This entry comes from a study of PD-1 blockade in classical Hodgkin lymphoma. In every patient, relapse followed autologous stem cell transplantation, while exposure to brentuximab vedotin differed. Notes on the study in general: Patients with a complete response exhibited baseline diversity comparable to newly diagnosed patients. Newly diagnosed patients were reported to start with lower TCR diversity than healthy donors.

V was shortened by 3 bases and J by 0 bases, with 20 bases between the two germline ends. From germline, CDR1 is SGHAT and CDR2 FQNNGV. There are 18 residues in the CDR3. The sequence was collected from a human donor with classical Hodgkin lymphoma. The chain is built from TRBV11-2 and TRBJ1-2; D is perhaps TRBD1 (5 bases). The input for sequencing was peripheral blood mononuclear cells (PBMCs), taken at baseline. The CDR3 here is CASSFGGYGATANYGYTF. The DNA of the CDR3 is TGTGCCAGCAGCTTTGGTGGTTATGGGGCCACCGCTAACTATGGCTACACCTTC.